The 8 T cell receptor beta chains below all came from one sample that was sequenced in a study of T-cell memory formation after mild COVID-19. In TCRdb, the 5' RACE reads were re-called with MiXCR into one record per CDR3 protein. The sample holds 550,000 to 700,000 distinct CDR3 sequences; approximately 15% are singletons and the top ten take 8.1%. Sequencing was performed on PBMCs or a T cell subset sorted from them (not recorded which). These receptors all stem from an adult woman who had mild COVID-19 (a few samples of this study predate the infection). Cell type and time point are not known.

The chain carries TRBV6-5 and TRBJ2-1; 7 bases align to TRBD1. Germline V gene data show CDR1 as MNHEY and CDR2 as SVGAGI. V shed 0 bases and J 3 bases; nucleotides not matched to a gene: 11. The CDR3 extends over 18 amino acids. The CDR3 reads CASSYSVKRDRVYNEQFF. The CDR3, as DNA: TGTGCCAGCAGTTACTCGGTGAAGAGGGACAGAGTCTACAATGAGCAGTTCTTC.

This clonotype was observed a handful of times. The rearrangement uses TRBV25-1 and TRBJ1-2; D gene unclear. The CDR3 has 13 residues. V lost 1 base to trimming and J lost 8 bases, with 11 bases between them. The germline V gene has CDR1 MGHDK and CDR2 SYGVNS. CDR3 nucleotides: TGTGCCAGCAGTGAATCTTCTCGGACGGGCTACACCTTC. As protein: CASSESSRTGYTF.

This clonotype occurred a few times. This rearrangement joins TRBV7-2 to TRBJ2-3, with 8 bases lining up with TRBD2. The V gene's germline CDR1 is SGHTA and CDR2 FQGNSA. J gave up 6 bases and V 3 bases, and 14 bases lay outside the gene matches. This CDR3 is built from 17 residues. For the CDR3, the DNA is TGTGCCAGCAGCTTGAATCTTCTCGCGGGAGGAGGGGATACGCAGTATTTT. Protein: CASSLNLLAGGGDTQYF.

V gene TRBV12-3 or TRBV12-4 combines with J gene TRBJ1-5; TRBD1 might be the D (5 bases). Trimming took off 1 base at V and 6 bases at J, with 13 bases between the two ends. The CDR3 consists of 15 residues. CDR3 residues: CASSLGGLGSQPQHF. As DNA, the CDR3 is TGTGCCAGCAGTTTAGGGGGACTGGGTAGTCAGCCCCAGCATTTT.

This clonotype has at least ten counts. This chain connects TRBV5-1 to TRBJ2-1; D is unresolved. CDR1 and CDR2 from the germline V gene are SGHRS and YFSETQ. The CDR3 contains 14 residues. Trimming shortened V by 3 bases and J by 7 bases, and 14 bases separated the two germline ends. The CDR3 sequence is CASSSMTLANEQFF. CDR3 DNA: TGCGCCAGCAGCTCGATGACGCTCGCGAATGAGCAGTTCTTC.

The chain is built from TRBV6-6 and TRBJ2-3; 10 bases align to TRBD2. J lost 5 bases, V lost 6 bases, and 20 bases had no gene match. The length of the CDR3 is 19 residues. Germline V gives CDR1 MNHNY, CDR2 SVGAGI (reference sequence). CDR3 in DNA: TGTGCCAGCAGCGTATTCGATCGGACGAGCGGGAGGGCCAGAGATACGCAGTATTTT. This encodes CASSVFDRTSGRARDTQYF.

The sample holds a few counts of this clonotype. The chain combines TRBV7-3 with TRBJ2-1; D unclear. The CDR3 covers 14 residues. In germline, CDR1 is SGHTA, CDR2 FQGTGA. V dropped 0 bases and J dropped 5 bases, with 8 bases sitting between them. The CDR3 sequence is CASSLTNPNNEQFF. The CDR3 nucleotides are TGTGCCAGCAGCTTAACGAACCCGAACAATGAGCAGTTCTTC.

There are a few counts of this clonotype. The chain carries TRBV9 and TRBJ2-2, with D unclear. The CDR3 runs to 13 residues. The germline V gene has CDR1 SGDLS and CDR2 YYNGEE. Trimming removed 0 bases from V and 8 bases from J, with 8 bases in between. CDR3 loop: CASSVDDLGELFF. DNA of the CDR3: TGTGCCAGCAGCGTAGACGACCTGGGGGAGCTGTTTTTT. The full variable domain, rest sourced from reference TRBV9 and TRBJ2-2, is DSGVTQTPKHLITATGQRVTLRCSPRSGDLSVYWYQQSLDQGLQFLIQYYNGEERAKGNILERFSAQQFPDLHSELNLSSLELGDSALYFCASSVDDLGELFFGEGSRLTVL.